These 8 T cell receptor beta chains share one sample of origin, sequenced in a study of CD8+ T cells in alopecia areata. Specified treatment: oral pan-JAK inhibitor, 5-10 mg twice daily. It was cDNA, reverse transcribed from extracted RNA, that served as the sequencing template. The data were produced by immunoSEQ multiplex PCR, yet TCRdb's version contains in-frame clones alone and is incomplete. In the table there are 150,000 to 250,000 clones, 60% to 70% of which are singletons. This material consisted of CD4+ T cells sorted from blood, taken at week 4, from a patient treated with tofacitinib. Every receptor here comes from a human donor with alopecia areata.

The genes are TRBV29-1 and TRBJ1-5, with D hard to call. This CDR3 region has 12 residues. Germline V lookup: CDR1 SQVTM, CDR2 ANQGSEA. V was trimmed by 8 bases and J by 7 bases, leaving 15 bases between them. CDR3 sequence reads: CSSSAPGQPQHF. CDR3 in DNA: TGCAGCTCCAGTGCCCCGGGCCAGCCCCAGCATTTT. The complete variable domain, with remaining parts taken from reference TRBV29-1 and TRBJ1-5, reads SAVISQKPSRDICQRGTSLTIQCQVDSQVTMMFWYRQQPGQSLTLIATANQGSEATYESGFVIDKFPISRPNLTFSTLTVSNMSPEDSSIYLCSSSAPGQPQHFGDGTRLSIL.

The gene calls are TRBV29-1 and TRBJ2-5; 7 bases line up with TRBD1. The CDR3 has 13 amino acids. V dropped 5 bases and J dropped 2; count of bases not matched to a gene: 5. Germline V gene lookup returns CDR1 SQVTM and CDR2 ANQGSEA. For the CDR3, the DNA is TGCAGCGTTCGCCTCAGGGGGCAAGAGACCCAGTACTTC. Encoded protein: CSVRLRGQETQYF.

The chain couples TRBV14 to TRBJ2-5; TRBD2 agrees at 10 bases. CDR3 length: 18 residues. The germline gives CDR1 SGHDN, CDR2 FVKESK. The junction had 9 bases not matched to a gene; V was cut back by 1 base and J by 1 base. The CDR3 DNA sequence: TGTGCCAGCAGCCAAGCATCGGGCCTAGCGGGGGCCCAAGAGACCCAGTACTTC. It translates to CASSQASGLAGAQETQYF.

This clone was observed once. The rearrangement uses TRBV30 and TRBJ2-3; 8 nucleotides line up with TRBD2. V shed 2 bases, J shed 6 bases, and the junction held 7 bases outside the gene matches. Germline CDR1 reads GTSNPN; CDR2 reads SVGIG (reference sequence). CDR3 length: 14 amino acids. CDR3 nucleotides: TGTGCCTGGAGTCCCGGGGGGGCGGAGGATACGCAGTATTTT. This translates into CAWSPGGAEDTQYF.

A few counts support this clone. The V and J genes are TRBV28 and TRBJ2-6; possibly TRBD2 for D (5 bases). The CDR3 loop spans 16 amino acids. With 5 bases removed from V and 0 bases from J, the gap between germline ends came to 11 bases. Looked up from germline, CDR1 is MDHEN and CDR2 is SYDVKM. CDR3 region: CASSPSGYSGANVLTF. CDR3 nucleotide sequence: TGTGCCAGCAGTCCTTCGGGGTACTCTGGGGCCAACGTCCTGACTTTC.

This clone was detected a few times. The same CDR3 also results from other DNA sequences found in this sample. The chain employs TRBV29-1 and TRBJ1-1, with D unclear. Germline CDR1 SQVTM, CDR2 ANQGSEA. This CDR3 has 10 amino acids. With 7 bases removed from V and 0 bases from J, the gap between germline ends came to 3 bases. Here the CDR3 reads CSAMNTEAFF. CDR3 DNA sequence: TGCAGCGCGATGAACACTGAAGCTTTCTTT.

The chain joins TRBV29-1 to TRBJ2-2; the match to TRBD1 covers 10 bases. V gave up 7 bases and J gave up 9 bases; unmatched junction bases: 8. CDR3 length: 13 residues. Germline loops: CDR1 SQVTM, CDR2 ANQGSEA. The CDR3 protein is CSARQGATRELFF. CDR3 DNA: TGCAGCGCGAGACAGGGGGCCACGCGGGAGCTGTTTTTT.

This chain joins TRBV29-1 and TRBJ2-2; TRBD1 agrees at 7 bases. The V segment lost 8 bases and the J segment 3 bases; nucleotides outside the gene matches: 6. Germline V CDR1 and CDR2: SQVTM, ANQGSEA. This CDR3 has 13 amino acids. CDR3: CSLGDRHTGELFF. In DNA, the CDR3 is TGCAGCCTCGGGGACAGACACACCGGGGAGCTGTTTTTT.